Given below is one T cell receptor beta chain in context. These data come from a study of control samples from healthy donors and cancer patients. CDR3 size: 13 residues. V gave up 6 bases and J gave up 0 bases, with 8 bases separating them. Libraries were prepared by immunoSEQ multiplex PCR; TCRdb keeps only in-frame clonotypes and omits some of them. Among some 210,000 clones listed, about 89% were seen once. The source is a man in his thirties or forties in good health. V gene TRBV12-3 or TRBV12-4 combines with J gene TRBJ1-1; D unresolved. The sample was blood. CDR3 in DNA: TGTGCCAGCAGGACGACATTGAACACTGAAGCTTTCTTT. The encoded protein is CASRTTLNTEAFF.